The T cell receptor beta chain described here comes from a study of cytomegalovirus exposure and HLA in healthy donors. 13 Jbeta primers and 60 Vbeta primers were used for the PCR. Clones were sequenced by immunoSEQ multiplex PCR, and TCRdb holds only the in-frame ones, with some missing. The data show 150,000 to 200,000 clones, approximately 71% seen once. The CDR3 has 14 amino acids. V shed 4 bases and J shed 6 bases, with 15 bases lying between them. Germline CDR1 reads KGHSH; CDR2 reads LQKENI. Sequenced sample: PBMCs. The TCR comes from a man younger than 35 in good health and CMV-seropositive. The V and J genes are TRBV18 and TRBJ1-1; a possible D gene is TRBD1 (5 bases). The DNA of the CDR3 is TGTGCCAGCTCACTGCAGGGCCTTCCAGCTGAAGCTTTCTTT. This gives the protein CASSLQGLPAEAFF. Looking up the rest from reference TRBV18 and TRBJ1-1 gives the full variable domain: NAGVMQNPRHLVRRRGQEARLRCSPMKGHSHVYWYRQLPEEGLKFMVYLQKENIIDESGMPKERFSAEFPKEGPSILRIQQVVRGDSAAYFCASSLQGLPAEAFFGQGTRLTVV.